This T cell receptor beta chain was found in a study of blood T cell repertoires in COVID-19. Study-wide context: Acute and convalescent COVID-19 samples came from the United States, Italy and Spain. T cells, B-cell-depleted T cells, or PBMCs supplied cDNA or gDNA.

The length of the CDR3 is 14 residues. V was pared by 8 bases and J by 0 bases, with 10 bases between. Germline CDR1 SNHLY, CDR2 FYNNEI. Study processing details: Nucleated cell counts were estimated from reference gene primer amplification. TCRdb's table, derived via immunoSEQ multiplex PCR, lists solely in-frame clones and lacks some. V, J and clone size are taken as reported in that table, and D and trimming were inferred from the DNA itself. The data hold over 45,000 clones, with roughly 84% observed a single time. V gene TRBV2 combines with J gene TRBJ1-4, with a possible D match to TRBD1 (6 bases). The receptor comes from a man at least 80 years old in a cohort sampled during active COVID-19. Sequenced sample: peripheral blood. CDR3 residues: CASRGATTNEKLFF. Here the CDR3 DNA reads TGTGCCAGCCGGGGGGCCACAACTAATGAAAAACTGTTTTTT.